Below, 30 T cell receptor beta chains from the same sample are listed, as sequenced in a study of early T cells in non-severe SARS-CoV-2 infection. MiXCR was run by TCRdb on the 5' RACE reads, yielding one entry per CDR3 protein. The sample lists more than 75,000 distinct CDR3 sequences; roughly an eighth were seen once. Sequencing was performed on whole blood. These receptors came from an adult who was a healthcare worker with PCR-confirmed SARS-CoV-2 infection or an uninfected control (not recorded which).

This clonotype was seen more than once but under ten times. The V call is TRBV4-1, the J call TRBJ2-3; D not certain. V was shortened by 0 bases and J by 2 bases, with 3 bases between the two germline ends. The CDR3 has 13 residues. The V gene's germline CDR1 is MGHRA and CDR2 YSYEKL. For the CDR3, the DNA is TGCGCCAGCAGCCAAGATGACACAGATACGCAGTATTTT. It specifies CASSQDDTDTQYF.

This clonotype appeared many times. This chain joins TRBV5-1 and TRBJ2-2, with TRBD2 identical over 8 bases. Germline assignment: CDR1 SGHRS and CDR2 YFSETQ. The trim removed 5 bases at V and 4 bases at J, leaving 4 bases unmatched. The CDR3 is 14 residues long. CDR3: CASRIREGTGELFF. The CDR3 nucleotides are TGCGCCAGCAGGATCCGGGAGGGCACCGGGGAGCTGTTTTTT.

At least ten counts were recorded for this clonotype. The V call is TRBV6-1, the J call TRBJ1-1, with 7 bases fitting TRBD1. In germline, CDR1 is MNHNS, CDR2 SASEGT. After removal of 3 bases from V and 0 bases from J, the junction contained 1 base not matched to a gene. The CDR3 extends over 14 amino acids. CDR3 in DNA: TGTGCCAGCAGTGAGGGGACAGTGAACACTGAAGCTTTCTTT. This encodes CASSEGTVNTEAFF.

The table lists this clonotype with a count of one. V usage is TRBV10-3 and J usage is TRBJ1-3; D possibly corresponds to TRBD1 (5 bases). This CDR3 is 14 amino acids long. The germline gives CDR1 ENHRY, CDR2 SYGVKD. The germline V and J ends were trimmed by 2 bases and 4 bases, with 9 bases remaining between them. DNA of the CDR3: TGTGCCATCAGTGAGCCCGGGGACGGAAACACCATATATTTT. It is translated as CAISEPGDGNTIYF.

In its sample, this clonotype was seen many times. This chain joins TRBV7-8 and TRBJ2-7; the D gene is possibly TRBD1 (6 bases). Germline lookup yields CDR1 SGHVS and CDR2 FQNEAQ. This CDR3 has 12 residues. V was shortened by 5 bases and J by 7 bases, with 12 bases between the two germline ends. This chain's CDR3 is CASSQGRWEQYF. CDR3 DNA sequence: TGTGCCAGCAGCCAGGGGCGTTGGGAGCAGTACTTC.

Many counts were recorded for this clonotype. The J gene is TRBJ2-7, the V gene TRBV18, with TRBD2 as a possible D gene (6 bases). V dropped 3 bases and J dropped 0 bases, with 6 bases sitting between them. Germline-derived CDR1 and CDR2 are KGHSH and LQKENI. The CDR3 sequence is 13 residues long. The CDR3 reads CASSPGSSYEQYF. Written as DNA, the CDR3 is TGTGCCAGCTCACCCGGGAGCTCCTACGAGCAGTACTTC. Full variable domain (remainder filled in from reference TRBV18 and TRBJ2-7): NAGVMQNPRHLVRRRGQEARLRCSPMKGHSHVYWYRQLPEEGLKFMVYLQKENIIDESGMPKERFSAEFPKEGPSILRIQQVVRGDSAAYFCASSPGSSYEQYFGPGTRLTVT.

There are a few counts of this clonotype. This chain uses TRBV29-1 with TRBJ2-2; D unresolved. Trimming cost V 4 bases and J 3 bases, with 3 bases left between them. The germline gives CDR1 SQVTM, CDR2 ANQGSEA. The CDR3 has 11 residues. Here the CDR3 DNA reads TGCAGCGTTGTCGACACCGGGGAGCTGTTTTTT. As protein: CSVVDTGELFF.

This clonotype was detected a few times. The rearrangement joins TRBV7-6 to TRBJ2-1, with 10 nucleotides matching TRBD2. Germline CDR1 reads SGHVS; CDR2 reads FNYEAQ. This CDR3 has 16 amino acids. V trimming: 1 base; J trimming: 6 bases; junction bases outside the gene matches: 6. In DNA form, the CDR3 reads TGTGCCAGCAGCTTAGACCTAGCGGGAGTATTCAATGAGCAGTTCTTC. Translating it yields CASSLDLAGVFNEQFF. Using reference TRBV7-6 and TRBJ2-1 for the parts outside the CDR3, the full variable domain is GAGVSQSPRYKVTKRGQDVALRCDPISGHVSLYWYRQALGQGPEFLTYFNYEAQQDKSGLPNDRFSAERPEGSISTLTIQRTEQRDSAMYRCASSLDLAGVFNEQFFGPGTRLTVL.

The sample holds a few counts of this clonotype. The gene calls are TRBV19 and TRBJ2-2; 10 nucleotides line up with TRBD1. Germline V CDR1 and CDR2: LNHDA, SQIVND (reference sequence). The V gene end was trimmed by 10 bases and the J gene end by 4 bases; junction bases not matched to a gene: 9. This CDR3 contains 15 residues. The CDR3 coding sequence is TGTGCCACCCCGCGGACAGGGGGAACCACCGGGGAGCTGTTTTTT. It is translated as CATPRTGGTTGELFF.

This clonotype turned up a few times. The V call is TRBV2, the J call TRBJ2-2; 7 bases map to TRBD2. The CDR3 spans 12 residues. Germline CDR1 reads SNHLY; CDR2 reads FYNNEI. J gave up 6 bases and V 7 bases, and 2 bases lay outside the gene matches. The CDR3 DNA sequence: TGTGCCAGCAAGCGGGATGCCGGGGAGCTGTTTTTT. As protein: CASKRDAGELFF.

J is TRBJ1-6 and V is TRBV27; D gene uncertain. This CDR3 is 15 amino acids long. The germline gives CDR1 MNHEY, CDR2 SMNVEV (reference sequence). Trimming cost V 3 bases and J 4 bases, with 10 bases left between them. In DNA, the CDR3 is TGTGCCAGCAGTTTGGGTAGGCAGTATAATTCACCCCTCCACTTT. Amino acids: CASSLGRQYNSPLHF.

Many counts were recorded for this clonotype. J is TRBJ1-5 and V is TRBV2; TRBD1 aligns across 7 bases. Germline V gene data show CDR1 as SNHLY and CDR2 as FYNNEI. This CDR3 region has 13 residues. Unmatched junction bases numbered 6, after V lost 6 bases and J lost 7 bases. The CDR3 nucleotides are TGTGCCAGCAGAGACGACAGGGCACAGCCCCAGCATTTT. Residues: CASRDDRAQPQHF.

The CDR3 DNA reads as TGTGCCAGCAGCTTGGAAGGTTCCTATGGCTACACCTTC. This codes for CASSLEGSYGYTF. The gene calls are TRBV5-6 and TRBJ1-2; D unresolved. Trimming left V 0 bases short and J 4 bases short, with 7 bases between. The germline gives CDR1 SGHDT, CDR2 YYEEEE. This CDR3 comprises 13 residues.

The chain has TRBV20-1 and TRBJ2-7; 9 positions agree with TRBD1. The length of the CDR3 is 14 residues. V gave up 5 bases and J gave up 5 bases; unmatched junction bases: 10. Germline values: CDR1 DFQATT, CDR2 SNEGSKA (reference sequence). The CDR3 DNA reads as TGCAGTGCTTCCACCGGGACAGGGAAGGACGAGCAGTACTTC. This translates into CSASTGTGKDEQYF.

This clonotype was detected ten times or more. CDR3: CASSEVAGFEQYF. In DNA, the CDR3 is TGTGCCAGCAGTGAAGTGGCGGGGTTCGAGCAGTACTTC. The rearrangement uses TRBV6-1 and TRBJ2-7; possible D gene TRBD2, 6 bases. The germline V gene has CDR1 MNHNS and CDR2 SASEGT. The V end lost 1 base, the J end lost 6 bases, and 10 bases lay between the germline ends. This CDR3 comprises 13 residues.

The genes are TRBV7-9 and TRBJ1-1; D gene uncertain. This CDR3 spans 13 amino acids. V was cut by 5 bases and J by 1 base, with 8 bases left in between. Per the germline V gene, CDR1 is SEHNR and CDR2 is FQNEAQ (reference sequence). For the CDR3, the DNA is TGTGCCAGCAGCGGGCCAGGGAACACTGAAGCTTTCTTT. This encodes CASSGPGNTEAFF.

This clonotype was picked up a small number of times. The V call is TRBV19, the J call TRBJ2-7, with D perhaps TRBD2 (6 bases). This CDR3 contains 16 residues. The germline gives CDR1 LNHDA, CDR2 SQIVND (reference sequence). V was shortened by 5 bases and J by 3 bases, with 20 bases between the two germline ends. CDR3 in DNA: TGTGCCAGTAGTCCCGTGTTCGGGGGAATGAACTACGAGCAGTACTTC. It is translated as CASSPVFGGMNYEQYF.

This clonotype showed up just a few times. The V gene is TRBV2, the J gene TRBJ2-7; TRBD2 agrees at 8 bases. This CDR3 is 18 amino acids long. V lost 2 bases to trimming and J lost 6 bases; unmatched junction nucleotides: 18. Germline loops: CDR1 SNHLY, CDR2 FYNNEI. CDR3 DNA sequence: TGTGCCAGCAGTGAAAGCCCTATTTGGCGGGGGGAACCAGTCGAGCAGTACTTC. Translating it yields CASSESPIWRGEPVEQYF.

There are a few counts of this clonotype. The V gene is TRBV7-2, the J gene TRBJ2-5, with 10 bases matching TRBD2. Germline values: CDR1 SGHTA, CDR2 FQGNSA. The CDR3 contains 17 residues. Losses at the gene ends were 5 bases for V and 6 bases for J; bases not matched to a gene: 15. CDR3 protein: CASSPQPTSGVKKTQYF. The CDR3 DNA sequence: TGTGCCAGCAGCCCCCAACCCACTAGCGGGGTTAAAAAGACCCAGTACTTC.

The chain has TRBV20-1 and TRBJ1-1; D ambiguous. V gave up 6 bases and J gave up 1 base, with 6 bases separating them. The CDR3 spans 11 residues. From germline, CDR1 is DFQATT and CDR2 SNEGSKA (reference sequence). The CDR3 region has the DNA TGCAGTGCGGAGAGGAACACTGAAGCTTTCTTT. Its translation: CSAERNTEAFF.

This clonotype was observed a few times. The chain employs TRBV20-1 and TRBJ2-5; 9 bases align to TRBD1. The CDR3 covers 13 residues. Germline assignment: CDR1 DFQATT and CDR2 SNEGSKA (reference sequence). J lost 7 bases, V lost 3 bases, and 6 bases had no gene match. CDR3 DNA sequence: TGCAGTGCTAGGAGGACAGGGGAAGGGACCCAGTACTTC. This gives the protein CSARRTGEGTQYF.

This clonotype showed up many times. The V call is TRBV5-1, the J call TRBJ2-2; 7 bases align to TRBD2. After removal of 0 bases from V and 6 bases from J, the junction contained 5 bases not matched to a gene. Germline V gene lookup returns CDR1 SGHRS and CDR2 YFSETQ. This CDR3 region has 15 residues. CDR3 residues: CASSLANGGAGELFF. CDR3 nucleotides: TGCGCCAGCAGCTTGGCCAATGGGGGGGCCGGGGAGCTGTTTTTT.

This clonotype was detected only a few times. The chain is built from TRBV7-3 and TRBJ2-6; D is ambiguous. V was trimmed by 10 bases and J by 0 bases, leaving 10 bases between them. Germline CDR1 SGHTA, CDR2 FQGTGA. The CDR3 runs to 14 residues. The DNA of the CDR3 is TGTGCCACCAAAAAGGGCTCTGGGGCCAACGTCCTGACTTTC. It is translated as CATKKGSGANVLTF. Based on the CDR3 plus reference TRBV7-3 and TRBJ2-6, the full variable domain is GAGVSQTPSNKVTEKGKYVELRCDPISGHTALYWYRQSLGQGPEFLIYFQGTGAADDSGLPNDRFFAVRPEGSVSTLKIQRTERGDSAVYLCATKKGSGANVLTFGAGSRLTVL.

The chain employs TRBV5-1 and TRBJ2-2; 7 bases are a match to TRBD1. With 2 bases clipped from V and 6 bases from J, the junction kept 13 bases outside the gene matches. The CDR3 extends over 17 amino acids. From germline, CDR1 is SGHRS and CDR2 YFSETQ. This chain's CDR3 is CASSLFPVGQEAGELFF. CDR3 DNA: TGCGCCAGCAGCTTATTTCCCGTAGGACAGGAGGCCGGGGAGCTGTTTTTT.

The rearrangement links TRBV29-1 to TRBJ1-2; possibly TRBD1 for D (6 bases). Germline V lookup: CDR1 SQVTM, CDR2 ANQGSEA. This CDR3 contains 12 residues. Trimming left V 7 bases short and J 4 bases short, with 13 bases between. The CDR3 region has the DNA TGCAGCGCTGGGGGACATACCTATGGCTACACCTTC. Residues: CSAGGHTYGYTF.

This clonotype was picked up a small number of times. This sequence joins TRBV7-9 and TRBJ1-4; 9 positions agree with TRBD1. This CDR3 has 15 amino acids. CDR1 and CDR2 from the germline V gene are SEHNR and FQNEAQ (reference sequence). Losses at the gene ends were 1 base for V and 3 bases for J; bases not matched to a gene: 0. CDR3 sequence: CASSLGDRANEKLFF. CDR3 in DNA: TGTGCCAGCAGCTTAGGGGACAGGGCTAATGAAAAACTGTTTTTT.

This clonotype was seen more than once but under ten times. In DNA form, the CDR3 reads TGTGCCAGCAGCTCCTCGGCAGGCTTTCATCCAGATACGCAGTATTTT. It encodes CASSSSAGFHPDTQYF. The gene calls are TRBV7-9 and TRBJ2-3; D is uncertain. Germline CDR1 SEHNR, CDR2 FQNEAQ (reference sequence). CDR3 length equals 16 residues. Trimming stripped 4 bases from V and 4 bases from J, with 18 bases between.

Many counts were recorded for this clonotype. This sequence joins TRBV29-1 and TRBJ1-2, with 8 bases fitting TRBD1. The CDR3 is made up of 13 amino acids. Germline-derived CDR1 and CDR2 are SQVTM and ANQGSEA. The junction had 5 bases not matched to a gene; V was cut back by 6 bases and J by 2 bases. CDR3 bases: TGCAGCGTGGGACAGGAACCAAACTATGGCTACACCTTC. It codes for CSVGQEPNYGYTF.

This clonotype turned up a few times. The chain is built from TRBV7-9 and TRBJ2-5; D is unresolved. The germline V gene has CDR1 SEHNR and CDR2 FQNEAQ (reference sequence). The V end lost 5 bases, the J end lost 4 bases, and 14 bases lay between the germline ends. The CDR3 has 14 residues. CDR3 coding DNA: TGTGCCAGCAGCCGCGCGGAGCCGCCAGAGACCCAGTACTTC. Its protein product is CASSRAEPPETQYF. The whole variable domain, remainder taken from reference TRBV7-9 and TRBJ2-5, is DTGVSQNPRHKITKRGQNVTFRCDPISEHNRLYWYRQTLGQGPEFLTYFQNEAQLEKSRLLSDRFSAERPKGSFSTLEIQRTEQGDSAMYLCASSRAEPPETQYFGPGTRLLVL.

The chain recombines TRBV7-2 with TRBJ1-4, with 10 bases aligning to TRBD1. The CDR3 spans 16 residues. After removal of 0 bases from V and 8 bases from J, the junction contained 6 bases not matched to a gene. Germline lookup yields CDR1 SGHTA and CDR2 FQGNSA. CDR3 loop: CASSLALRDRGEKLFF. Written as DNA, the CDR3 is TGTGCCAGCAGCTTAGCCTTACGGGACAGGGGCGAAAAACTGTTTTTT. Looking up the rest from reference TRBV7-2 and TRBJ1-4 gives the full variable domain: GAGVSQSPSNKVTEKGKDVELRCDPISGHTALYWYRQSLGQGLEFLIYFQGNSAPDKSGLPSDRFSAERTGGSVSTLTIQRTQQEDSAVYLCASSLALRDRGEKLFFGSGTQLSVL.